This T cell receptor beta chain comes out of a study of OX40 agonist ivuxolimab in advanced cancers. A note on the overall study: Ivuxolimab was a fully human IgG2 agonistic monoclonal antibody targeting the costimulatory receptor OX40 (CD134). Three dose-escalation patients achieved partial responses, one with hepatocellular carcinoma and two with cutaneous melanoma. Peripheral TCRbeta sequencing aimed to test whether ivuxolimab altered TCR sequence diversity and caused clonal T-cell expansion. Of the 50 to 55 patients in dose escalation, about 20 had hepatocellular carcinoma, about 15 had melanoma, 9 had renal cell carcinoma and 9 had head and neck cancer. Intravenous ivuxolimab was administered to patients every 2 weeks at six dose levels: 0.01, 0.1, 0.3, 1.5, 3 and 10 mg/kg. Prior anti-PD-1, anti-PD-L1 or anti-CTLA-4 therapy was permitted, and checkpoint inhibitors had been received by 40% to 50% of dose-escalation patients. In the dose-escalation cohort, 65% to 90% of patients were male, and the mean age was roughly 60 years, with a range of roughly 20 to 80. The paper covers the monotherapy dose-escalation part of the phase I ivuxolimab trial, which included N of about 50 patients. Overall study results and their limits: The antigen specificity of the peripheral T cells that underwent clonal expansion was not determined. On average, CD8+ T cells showed more expanded clones than CD4+ T cells after ivuxolimab. Partial responders in the 0.1-3.0 mg/kg groups had among the lowest normalized peripheral clonal expansion, especially among CD8+ T cells. At doses of 0.1 to 3.0 mg/kg, clonal expansion of both CD4+ and CD8+ blood T cells was observed from baseline to week 6. Low levels of normalized T-cell clonal expansion were also seen in some nonresponding patients.

V loses 3 bases at its end and J loses 10 bases; junction bases beyond the gene matches: 11. As encoded in the germline V gene, CDR1 is SGHRS while CDR2 is YFSETQ. The CDR3 contains 15 residues, cysteine and phenylalanine counted. Of the read, only the CDR3 DNA is kept; its 45 bases are in frame from base 1. Patients with autoimmune disease history or receiving systemic immunosuppression were excluded from the trial. Peripheral blood for TCR sequencing was drawn from every dose cohort at baseline, at cycle 4 day 1 and at cycle 7 day 1. The samples were taken from a phase I, first-in-human, multicenter, open-label dose-escalation trial of ivuxolimab. Adults with locally advanced or metastatic head and neck squamous cell, hepatocellular, melanoma or renal cell carcinoma were enrolled in the trial. Before TCR sequencing, CD4+ T cells and CD8+ T cells were sorted from peripheral blood as separate populations.

Genomic DNA was extracted from sorted cells for sequencing of the TCRbeta CDR3 region. The immunoSEQ Assay was used to sequence the TCRbeta CDR3 regions. Here the immuneACCESS table is served through TCRdb, limited to in-frame sequences with V and J called. Missing clones are a known gap in these copies; in checked studies unresolved V genes cover under half, and the rest lacks a known reason. This sample has roughly 70,000 clones in its table, and 82% of those were observed once. The ten biggest clones cover approximately 0.38% of the sample. As to this clone: No antigen is known for it. No base quality information exists; no much larger clone differs at one position.

The chain employs TRBV5-1 and TRBJ2-2; TRBD1 agrees with 8 junctional bases. The receptor was derived from an adult with an advanced solid tumor such as melanoma, head and neck, liver or kidney cancer. This specimen consisted of CD4+ or CD8+ T cells sorted from blood, obtained in a trial of the OX40 agonist ivuxolimab. The DNA sequence reads TGCGCCAGCAGCTGGGAAGGACAGGGAGACGTGGAGCTGTTTTTT. Translated, it reads CASSWEGQGDVELFF.